Listed here are 10 T cell receptor beta chains from one sample, sequenced in a study of control samples from healthy donors and cancer patients. This table comes from immunoSEQ multiplex PCR, and its TCRdb copy is limited to in-frame clones, with some not included. The sample records 150,000 to 200,000 clones, around 87% being singletons. Sequencing was carried out using blood. These receptors all stem from a woman between 50 and 59 years old in good health.

This clone was detected only once. The V and J genes are TRBV28 and TRBJ2-7; D is uncertain. Germline CDR1 MDHEN, CDR2 SYDVKM. CDR3 length: 12 amino acids. With 4 bases removed from V and 4 bases from J, the gap between germline ends came to 8 bases. This chain's CDR3 is CASSSGRYEQYF. The CDR3, as DNA: TGTGCCAGCAGTTCCGGACGTTACGAGCAGTACTTC.

The chain combines TRBV6-5 with TRBJ2-3; 7 bases are a match to TRBD2. CDR3 length: 15 amino acids. V shed 4 bases and J 8 bases; nucleotides not matched to a gene: 12. Germline CDR1 is MNHEY and CDR2 is SVGAGI. This CDR3 is CASSFLSSTSPTQYF. DNA of the CDR3: TGTGCCAGCAGTTTCCTCTCGTCGACTAGCCCTACGCAGTATTTT.

J is TRBJ2-7 and V is TRBV28; 12 bases agree with TRBD2. The CDR3 runs to 17 residues. Germline CDR1 is MDHEN and CDR2 is SYDVKM. J was trimmed by 2 bases and V by 5 bases; bases with no gene match: 10. CDR3 in amino acids: CASSPGLAGRRAYEQYF. DNA of the CDR3: TGTGCCAGCAGTCCGGGACTAGCGGGTCGCCGGGCCTACGAGCAGTACTTC.

The chain carries TRBV24-1 and TRBJ2-3, with 9 bases matching TRBD2. Per germline, CDR1 KGHDR and CDR2 SFDVKD. The junction had 1 base not matched to a gene; V was cut back by 0 bases and J by 1 base. CDR3 length: 16 amino acids. CDR3 in amino acids: CATSDLGGGGTDTQYF. In nucleotides, the CDR3 is TGTGCCACCAGTGATTTGGGCGGGGGGGGCACAGATACGCAGTATTTT.

This sequence joins TRBV19 and TRBJ1-1; D possibly corresponds to TRBD1 (5 bases). The V end lost 2 bases, the J end lost 3 bases, and 10 bases lay between the germline ends. This CDR3 is built from 14 residues. Germline V lookup: CDR1 LNHDA, CDR2 SQIVND (reference sequence). The CDR3 DNA sequence: TGTGCCAGTAGTATACGGGGGTTCGACACTGAAGCTTTCTTT. This translates into CASSIRGFDTEAFF.

V is TRBV23-1 and J is TRBJ2-1; 9 positions match TRBD1. TRBV23-1 is known as an ORF, though its function is uncertain. With V trimmed by 0 bases and J by 5 bases, 2 bases remained unmatched. The CDR3 has 15 amino acids. CDR3 sequence reads: CASSQSGQGDNEQFF. The CDR3 region has the DNA TGCGCCAGCAGTCAATCGGGACAGGGAGACAATGAGCAGTTCTTC.

This chain joins TRBV12-3 or TRBV12-4 and TRBJ1-2; D not resolved. CDR3 size: 12 residues. V was pared by 6 bases and J by 4 bases, with 9 bases between. Here the CDR3 DNA reads TGTGCCAGCAGCGAGTCGGTCTATGGCTACACCTTC. Its translation is CASSESVYGYTF.

This clone was found a few times. The chain joins TRBV28 to TRBJ1-1, with D uncertain. Germline values: CDR1 MDHEN, CDR2 SYDVKM. V was clipped by 8 bases and J by 8 bases, with 12 bases between them. This CDR3 is built from 11 residues. CDR3 in amino acids: CASGPWREAFF. CDR3 coding DNA: TGTGCCAGCGGCCCGTGGCGAGAAGCTTTCTTT.

J is TRBJ2-3 and V is TRBV4-1; 14 bases match TRBD2. CDR1 is MGHRA, CDR2 YSYEKL, per germline. This CDR3 has 19 amino acids. V dropped 1 base and J dropped 0; count of bases not matched to a gene: 6. The CDR3 here is CASSQGLAGGSGSTDTQYF. The CDR3 coding sequence is TGCGCCAGCAGCCAAGGACTAGCGGGAGGGAGCGGGAGCACAGATACGCAGTATTTT.

The chain uses TRBV27 and TRBJ2-3; 7 bases map to TRBD1. This CDR3 comprises 15 residues. V lost 7 bases to trimming and J lost 2 bases; unmatched junction nucleotides: 9. The V gene's germline CDR1 is MNHEY and CDR2 SMNVEV (reference sequence). DNA of the CDR3: TGTGCCAGCACCCCTTGGGACAGAGTCACAGATACGCAGTATTTT. Its protein product is CASTPWDRVTDTQYF.